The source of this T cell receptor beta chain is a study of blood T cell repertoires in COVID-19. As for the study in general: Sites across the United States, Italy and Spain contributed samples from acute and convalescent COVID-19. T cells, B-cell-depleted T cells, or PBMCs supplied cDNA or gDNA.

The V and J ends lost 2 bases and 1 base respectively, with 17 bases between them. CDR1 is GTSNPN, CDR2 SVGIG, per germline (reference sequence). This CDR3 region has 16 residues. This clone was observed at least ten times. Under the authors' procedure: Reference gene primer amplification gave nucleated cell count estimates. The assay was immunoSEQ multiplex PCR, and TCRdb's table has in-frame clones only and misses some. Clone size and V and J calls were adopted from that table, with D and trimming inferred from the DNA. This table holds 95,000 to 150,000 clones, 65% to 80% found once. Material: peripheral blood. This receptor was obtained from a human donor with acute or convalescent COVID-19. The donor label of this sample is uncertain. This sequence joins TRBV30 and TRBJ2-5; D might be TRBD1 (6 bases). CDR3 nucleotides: TGTGCCTGGAGTAGGTTCATGTCAGGGGCCCAAGAGACCCAGTACTTC. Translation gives CAWSRFMSGAQETQYF.